One sample yielded the 25 T cell receptor beta chains listed below, sequenced in a study of blood T cell repertoires in COVID-19. Data came from immunoSEQ multiplex PCR; TCRdb stores just in-frame clones and leaves some out. This sample has around 120,000 clones, with 90% found just once. Material for sequencing was peripheral blood. The receptors were sampled from a man aged 45-65 years with active COVID-19.

In this sample, this clone turned up once. Here the CDR3 reads CASSFKGGSANVLTF. DNA of the CDR3: TGTGCCAGCAGTTTTAAGGGGGGGTCGGCCAACGTCCTGACTTTC. The chain recombines TRBV27 with TRBJ2-6; tentatively, D is TRBD2 (7 bases). CDR1 MNHEY and CDR2 SMNVEV come from the germline V gene (reference sequence). The V and J ends lost 3 bases and 6 bases respectively, with 12 bases between them. The CDR3 sequence is 15 residues long.

The chain recombines TRBV2 with TRBJ2-3; no reliable D call. Germline assignment: CDR1 SNHLY and CDR2 FYNNEI. The CDR3 extends over 13 amino acids. The ends were cut back, 2 bases at V and 6 bases at J, with 9 bases in the middle. The CDR3 sequence is CASSEWVRDTQYF. The CDR3 nucleotides are TGTGCCAGCAGTGAATGGGTCAGGGATACGCAGTATTTT. Using reference TRBV2 and TRBJ2-3 for the parts outside the CDR3, the full variable domain is EPEVTQTPSHQVTQMGQEVILRCVPISNHLYFYWYRQILGQKVEFLVSFYNNEISEKSEIFDDQFSVERPDGSNFTLKIRSTKLEDSAMYFCASSEWVRDTQYFGPGTRLTVL.

This clone was recorded only once. The chain carries TRBV5-1 and TRBJ2-5; 12 bases are a match to TRBD2. Trimming took 4 bases from V and 4 from J; bases not matched to a gene: 8. CDR3 length: 16 amino acids. Germline V CDR1 and CDR2: SGHRS, YFSETQ. The CDR3 DNA reads as TGCGCCAGCAGCCCCGGACTAGCGGGGAACCTAGAGACCCAGTACTTC. Amino acid sequence: CASSPGLAGNLETQYF.

The CDR3 region is CASSPNPGQEQAEAFF. CDR3 in DNA: TGTGCCAGCAGCCCCAACCCGGGACAGGAACAGGCTGAAGCTTTCTTT. J is TRBJ1-1 and V is TRBV9; 8 bases are shared with TRBD1. Per the germline V gene, CDR1 is SGDLS and CDR2 is YYNGEE. The CDR3 totals 16 residues. J was trimmed by 6 bases and V by 4 bases; bases with no gene match: 14.

The chain recombines TRBV4-1 with TRBJ2-2; 8 nucleotides align to TRBD1. Germline CDR1 is MGHRA and CDR2 is YSYEKL. The J segment lost 7 bases and the V segment lost 6 bases, leaving 13 bases of the junction unmatched. This CDR3 region has 16 residues. The CDR3 DNA reads TGCGCCAGCAGTTCTCGGGCAGGGGGCTTTGGCGGGGAGCTGTTTTTT. Amino acid sequence: CASSSRAGGFGGELFF.

This chain connects TRBV19 to TRBJ2-3; 9 nucleotides match TRBD1. The CDR3 loop spans 15 amino acids. J gave up 6 bases and V 5 bases, and 9 bases lay outside the gene matches. Germline CDR1 is LNHDA and CDR2 is SQIVND (reference sequence). The CDR3 sequence is CASSAPGQGSDTQYF. For the CDR3, the DNA is TGTGCCAGTAGTGCGCCGGGACAGGGTTCGGATACGCAGTATTTT. The full variable domain, in which reference TRBV19 and TRBJ2-3 provide the parts outside the CDR3, is DGGITQSPKYLFRKEGQNVTLSCEQNLNHDAMYWYRQDPGQGLRLIYYSQIVNDFQKGDIAEGYSVSREKKESFPLTVTSAQKNPTAFYLCASSAPGQGSDTQYFGPGTRLTVL.

The chain employs TRBV10-3 and TRBJ1-5, with D maybe TRBD1 (5 bases). Trimming took 6 bases from V and 5 from J, leaving 11 bases between them. The CDR3 length is 13 residues. CDR1 is ENHRY, CDR2 SYGVKD, per germline. The CDR3 region is CAISPFRDQPQHF. CDR3 coding DNA: TGTGCCATCAGCCCATTCAGGGATCAGCCCCAGCATTTT.

Here the CDR3 DNA reads TGTGCCAGCAGCTTACGTAGGACCCAGTACTTC. Residues: CASSLRRTQYF. The chain couples TRBV7-3 to TRBJ2-5; D not certain. V lost 2 bases and J 7 bases, leaving 5 bases between the germline ends. This CDR3 has 11 amino acids. Germline V gene lookup returns CDR1 SGHTA and CDR2 FQGTGA.

This chain uses TRBV6-4 with TRBJ2-3; TRBD2 matches at 10 bases. V trimming: 5 bases; J trimming: 10 bases; junction bases outside the gene matches: 6. CDR3 length equals 13 residues. Germline values: CDR1 MRHNA, CDR2 SNTAGT. CDR3 protein: CASSRTSGLPQYF. CDR3 in DNA: TGTGCCAGCAGTCGGACTAGCGGACTCCCGCAGTATTTT.

DNA of the CDR3: TGTGCCAGCAGTACCCGGGACTACCAAGAGACCCAGTACTTC. Encoded protein: CASSTRDYQETQYF. The chain joins TRBV27 to TRBJ2-5; possibly TRBD2 for D (6 bases). CDR1 and CDR2 from the germline V gene are MNHEY and SMNVEV (reference sequence). The CDR3 has 14 residues. The ends were cut back, 5 bases at V and 0 bases at J, with 10 bases in the middle.

The chain couples TRBV4-2 to TRBJ1-4, with a weak D call TRBD1 (6 bases). In germline, CDR1 is LGHNA, CDR2 YNFKEQ. CDR3 length: 14 residues. V gave up 4 bases and J gave up 8 bases, with 14 bases separating them. CDR3 protein: CASSRGGGREKLFF. The CDR3 coding sequence is TGTGCCAGCAGCCGAGGCGGGGGCAGGGAAAAACTGTTTTTT.

This sequence joins TRBV28 and TRBJ2-3; 12 bases match TRBD2. Germline V gene lookup returns CDR1 MDHEN and CDR2 SYDVKM. The ends lost 8 bases at V and 3 bases at J; junction bases unmatched: 9. The CDR3 loop spans 16 amino acids. CDR3 DNA: TGTGCCAGCCCGCCCCTAGCGGGGGGGCATACAGATACGCAGTATTTT. Translation gives CASPPLAGGHTDTQYF.

This sequence joins TRBV7-8 and TRBJ2-4; D gene uncertain. Germline loops: CDR1 SGHVS, CDR2 FQNEAQ. The ends were cut back, 1 base at V and 1 base at J, with 8 bases in the middle. The CDR3 spans 15 residues. In nucleotides, the CDR3 is TGTGCCAGCAGCTTAGATCGCAGGGCCAAAAACATTCAGTACTTC. Its translation: CASSLDRRAKNIQYF.

The chain has TRBV11-2 and TRBJ2-1; 7 positions match TRBD2. The CDR3 has 15 amino acids. Germline CDR1 and CDR2: SGHAT and FQNNGV. Trimming cost V 1 base and J 4 bases; bases outside gene matches: 4. CDR3 region: CASSLAGGTYNEQFF. In DNA, the CDR3 is TGTGCCAGCAGCTTAGCCGGGGGGACTTACAATGAGCAGTTCTTC. Full variable domain (missing parts from reference TRBV11-2 and TRBJ2-1): EAGVAQSPRYKIIEKRQSVAFWCNPISGHATLYWYQQILGQGPKLLIQFQNNGVVDDSQLPKDRFSAERLKGVDSTLKIQPAKLEDSAVYLCASSLAGGTYNEQFFGPGTRLTVL.

The rearrangement uses TRBV4-2 and TRBJ2-5; 15 nucleotides agree with TRBD2. Germline V gene lookup returns CDR1 LGHNA and CDR2 YNFKEQ. Unmatched junction bases numbered 4, after V lost 3 bases and J lost 2 bases. The CDR3 spans 17 residues. The CDR3 nucleotides read TGTGCCAGCAGCCAGGGACTAGCGGGGGGAGGACAAGAGACCCAGTACTTC. Translated: CASSQGLAGGGQETQYF.

The J gene is TRBJ1-1, the V gene TRBV5-1; D call uncertain. Trimming left V 2 bases short and J 1 base short, with 12 bases between. Germline values: CDR1 SGHRS, CDR2 YFSETQ. The CDR3 extends over 15 amino acids. The CDR3 DNA reads as TGCGCCAGCAGCTTACCCACGGGAGGGAACACTGAAGCTTTCTTT. Amino acids: CASSLPTGGNTEAFF.

The rearrangement links TRBV29-1 to TRBJ1-1; D is perhaps TRBD1 (5 bases). The V gene lost 6 bases and the J gene lost 4 bases, with 12 bases spanning the gap. Germline CDR1 is SQVTM and CDR2 is ANQGSEA. The CDR3 consists of 12 residues. The CDR3 bases are TGCAGCGTGGGCAGGGAGGGCACTGAAGCTTTCTTT. Amino acids: CSVGREGTEAFF.

This clone was counted once. J is TRBJ1-1 and V is TRBV7-6, with D tentatively TRBD1 (5 bases). V was shortened by 1 base and J by 3 bases, with 12 bases between the two germline ends. Germline-derived CDR1 and CDR2 are SGHVS and FNYEAQ. CDR3 length equals 15 residues. The CDR3 loop is CASSLDLGAYTEAFF. The CDR3 region has the DNA TGTGCCAGCAGCTTAGATCTTGGGGCGTACACTGAAGCTTTCTTT. The whole variable domain, filled in from reference TRBV7-6 and TRBJ1-1, reads GAGVSQSPRYKVTKRGQDVALRCDPISGHVSLYWYRQALGQGPEFLTYFNYEAQQDKSGLPNDRFSAERPEGSISTLTIQRTEQRDSAMYRCASSLDLGAYTEAFFGQGTRLTVV.

This clone was picked up one time. The chain is built from TRBV5-6 and TRBJ1-5; 8 nucleotides line up with TRBD1. V dropped 0 bases and J dropped 4; count of bases not matched to a gene: 9. CDR3 size: 17 residues. Germline CDR1 reads SGHDT; CDR2 reads YYEEEE. CDR3 in DNA: TGTGCCAGCAGCTTGGGCCCGACAGGGGCGCAGAATCAGCCCCAGCATTTT. Translated: CASSLGPTGAQNQPQHF.

The chain carries TRBV4-1 and TRBJ1-1; D ambiguous. CDR1 and CDR2 (germline): MGHRA, YSYEKL. V shed 5 bases and J shed 4 bases, with 11 bases lying between them. The CDR3 extends over 13 amino acids. DNA for the CDR3: TGCGCCAGCAGCGCTGGTCGGGGCACTGAAGCTTTCTTT. As protein: CASSAGRGTEAFF.

The chain carries TRBV7-2 and TRBJ1-3, with D unclear. The V end was cut by 5 bases, the J end by 0 bases, with 8 bases between. CDR1 and CDR2 from the germline V gene are SGHTA and FQGNSA. There are 14 residues in the CDR3. CDR3 sequence: CASSPQSSGNTIYF. In DNA, the CDR3 is TGTGCCAGCAGCCCACAGAGCTCTGGAAACACCATATATTTT.

The rearrangement uses TRBV27 and TRBJ2-2, with 9 bases identical to TRBD2. The CDR3 contains 15 residues. Per germline, CDR1 MNHEY and CDR2 SMNVEV (reference sequence). J lost 0 bases, V lost 8 bases, and 4 bases had no gene match. This CDR3 reads CASGRLAANTGELFF. CDR3 nucleotide sequence: TGTGCCAGCGGGCGACTAGCGGCGAACACCGGGGAGCTGTTTTTT.

This chain links TRBV5-1 with TRBJ2-3, with D maybe TRBD1 (6 bases). V lost 1 base and J 0 bases, leaving 9 bases between the germline ends. The CDR3 runs to 15 residues. CDR1 SGHRS and CDR2 YFSETQ come from the germline V gene. CDR3 region: CASSLQGPSTDTQYF. DNA for the CDR3: TGCGCCAGCAGCTTGCAGGGGCCGAGCACAGATACGCAGTATTTT.

The chain is built from TRBV5-8 and TRBJ1-2, with D unresolved. Germline V gives CDR1 SGHTS, CDR2 YDEGEE. Trimming removed 5 bases at V and 0 bases at J, with 8 bases between. CDR3 size: 13 residues. CDR3 in DNA: TGTGCCAGCAGTGTAGACACTAACTATGGCTACACCTTC. As protein: CASSVDTNYGYTF.

This clone was counted a few times. The chain links TRBV6-1 to TRBJ2-1; D remains ambiguous. The V end lost 1 base, the J end lost 4 bases, and 11 bases lay between the germline ends. This CDR3 has 15 residues. CDR1 MNHNS and CDR2 SASEGT come from the germline V gene. In DNA, the CDR3 is TGTGCCAGCAGTGAAGGCGCCGGAGAGTACAATGAGCAGTTCTTC. The encoded protein is CASSEGAGEYNEQFF.